Shown below are 10 T cell receptor beta chains from a single sample sequenced in a study of control samples from healthy donors and cancer patients. The method was immunoSEQ multiplex PCR; TCRdb's version includes in-frame clones alone and lacks a portion of them. The data hold some 150,000 clones, with around 93% observed a single time. Specimen: blood. These receptors all stem from a woman aged 60-75 years in good health.

This chain uses TRBV5-4 with TRBJ2-2; TRBD2 matches at 12 bases. Trimming cost V 3 bases and J 8 bases; bases outside gene matches: 8. The germline CDR1 and CDR2 sequences are SGHNT and YYREEE (reference sequence). CDR3 length equals 16 residues. As DNA, the CDR3 is TGTGCCAGCAGCTACGGACTAGCGGGGAGCCTGGGGGAGCTGTTTTTT. Translation gives CASSYGLAGSLGELFF. The full variable domain, completed using reference TRBV5-4 and TRBJ2-2, is ETGVTQSPTHLIKTRGQQVTLRCSSQSGHNTVSWYQQALGQGPQFIFQYYREEENGRGNFPPRFSGLQFPNYSSELNVNALELDDSALYLCASSYGLAGSLGELFFGEGSRLTVL.

The CDR3 region is CASSSTGLYGYTF. CDR3 in DNA: TGTGCCAGCAGCTCGACAGGGCTGTATGGCTACACCTTC. The chain carries TRBV11-2 and TRBJ1-2, with 7 bases matching TRBD1. The CDR3 consists of 13 residues. The V gene's germline CDR1 is SGHAT and CDR2 FQNNGV. Unmatched junction bases numbered 4, after V lost 4 bases and J lost 5 bases.

The CDR3 is CAISGGGKVYEQYF. The CDR3 DNA reads as TGTGCCATCAGCGGGGGTGGGAAAGTCTACGAGCAGTACTTC. The chain combines TRBV10-3 with TRBJ2-7, with D possibly TRBD2 on 6 matching bases. Germline-derived CDR1 and CDR2 are ENHRY and SYGVKD. The germline V and J ends were trimmed by 6 bases and 3 bases, with 15 bases remaining between them. This CDR3 region has 14 residues.

In its sample, this clone was seen once. The CDR3 reads CASSQGGQAHTGELFF. The CDR3 DNA reads TGCGCCAGCAGCCAAGGCGGACAGGCCCACACCGGGGAGCTGTTTTTT. V and J are TRBV4-3 and TRBJ2-2; 7 bases match TRBD1. Per the germline V gene, CDR1 is LGHNA and CDR2 is YSLEER. This CDR3 is built from 16 residues. J was trimmed by 3 bases and V by 1 base; bases with no gene match: 5.

The J gene is TRBJ1-6, the V gene TRBV25-1; D uncertain. The V gene lost 1 base and the J gene lost 13 bases, with 17 bases spanning the gap. CDR1 is MGHDK and CDR2 is SYGVNS in the germline V gene. CDR3 length equals 15 residues. The chain's CDR3 is CASSESGLTAAPLHF. The CDR3 region has the DNA TGTGCCAGCAGTGAATCCGGCCTTACTGCGGCGCCCCTCCACTTT.

The chain combines TRBV18 with TRBJ2-1, with 12 positions matching TRBD2. V lost 0 bases to trimming and J lost 7 bases; unmatched junction nucleotides: 10. The CDR3 is 18 residues long. Germline V CDR1 and CDR2: KGHSH, LQKENI. The CDR3 loop reads CASSPPGLAGTIGNEQFF. The CDR3 DNA reads as TGTGCCAGCTCACCACCTGGACTAGCGGGGACCATAGGTAATGAGCAGTTCTTC.

This chain links TRBV7-9 with TRBJ1-1; D unclear. Germline V gene sequence: CDR1 SEHNR, CDR2 FQNEAQ (reference sequence). The CDR3 sequence is 15 residues long. V lost 6 bases and J lost 0, with 14 bases in between. The chain's CDR3 is CASSRGGLLNTEAFF. CDR3 bases: TGTGCCAGCAGTCGAGGCGGCCTCCTGAACACTGAAGCTTTCTTT.

This chain joins TRBV3-1 (or the pseudogene TRBV3-2) and TRBJ1-6, with a weak D call TRBD1 (5 bases). CDR3 length: 17 residues. Germline V lookup: CDR1 LGHDT, CDR2 YNNKEL (reference sequence). Trimming cost V 3 bases and J 0 bases, with 12 bases left between them. The CDR3 DNA reads as TGTGCCAGCAGCCACTATCGGGGGAGCTCCTATAATTCACCCCTCCACTTT. This encodes CASSHYRGSSYNSPLHF.

V gene TRBV7-2 combines with J gene TRBJ2-2, with a possible D match to TRBD2 (6 bases). CDR3 length equals 16 residues. Germline V lookup: CDR1 SGHTA, CDR2 FQGNSA. Trimming removed 2 bases at V and 7 bases at J, with 17 bases between. The CDR3 reads CASSLSLGQGGGELFF. In nucleotides, the CDR3 is TGTGCCAGCAGCTTATCACTCGGGCAGGGAGGCGGGGAGCTGTTTTTT.

V gene TRBV6-5 combines with J gene TRBJ2-7; perhaps TRBD2 as D (6 bases). Germline CDR1 MNHEY, CDR2 SVGAGI. Trimming left V 6 bases short and J 2 bases short, with 14 bases between. This CDR3 contains 14 residues. Written as DNA, the CDR3 is TGTGCCAGCAGCGCGGGACGGGGACCCTACGAGCAGTACTTC. Its protein is CASSAGRGPYEQYF.